This T cell receptor beta chain was identified during a study of radiotherapy plus CTLA-4 blockade in lung cancer listed by TCRdb under 2018. Study-wide context: Among enrolled patients, approximately 17% had an objective response and about 30% reached disease control. The paper's findings and limits, for the study overall: Early dynamic changes in blood T cell clones, together with increased serum interferon-beta after radiation, were reported as the strongest predictors of response. After treatment with radiotherapy and ipilimumab, TCR clones that originated in tumors expanded in peripheral blood.

Libraries were built with the immunoSEQ multiplex PCR assay. TCRdb's version of the immuneACCESS table is confined to in-frame rearrangements and falls short of the full clone set. An unresolved V gene accounts for under half of the shortfall where checked; the remainder is of unknown origin. This sample is represented by tens of thousands of clones; about 88% of them were singletons. The biggest ten clones account for about 7.2% of the sample. The CDR3, cysteine through phenylalanine, is 14 amino acids long. The retained sequence is limited to the CDR3, 42 bases, with the frame set at the first base. Looking up the germline V gene yields CDR1 SGHRS and CDR2 YFSETQ. V drops 3 bases and J drops 6 bases, leaving 16 bases in between. Focal radiation therapy combined with CTLA-4 blockade (ipilimumab) was tested in patients with chemo-refractory metastatic non-small-cell lung cancer. With regard to this clone: Its antigen is still unknown. No much larger clone is present one base from it, and per-base qualities are unavailable.

The input for sequencing was peripheral blood, taken from a patient treated with radiotherapy plus ipilimumab. The receptor's source is a human donor with non-small cell lung cancer whose response to radiotherapy plus ipilimumab could not be evaluated. The chain was built from TRBV5-1 and TRBJ2-7, with a weak D call of TRBD2 (6 bases match). CDR3 sequence: CASSSQTSTLEQYF. The sequenced DNA: TGCGCCAGCAGCTCCCAGACTAGTACCCTCGAGCAGTACTTC.